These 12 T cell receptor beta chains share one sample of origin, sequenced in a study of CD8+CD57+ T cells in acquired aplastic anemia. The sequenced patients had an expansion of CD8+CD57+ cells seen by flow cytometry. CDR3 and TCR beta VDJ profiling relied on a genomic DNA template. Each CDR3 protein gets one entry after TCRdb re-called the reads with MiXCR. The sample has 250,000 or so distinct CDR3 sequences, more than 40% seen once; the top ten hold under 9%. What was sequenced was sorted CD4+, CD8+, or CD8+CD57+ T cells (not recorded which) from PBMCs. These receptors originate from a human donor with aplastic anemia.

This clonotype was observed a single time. The CDR3 loop reads CSVGPLGDNQPQHF. In DNA form, the CDR3 reads TGCAGCGTTGGCCCCCTGGGGGACAATCAGCCCCAGCATTTT. This chain connects TRBV29-1 to TRBJ1-5; perhaps TRBD1 as D (5 bases). Germline assignment: CDR1 SQVTM and CDR2 ANQGSEA. The germline V and J ends were trimmed by 4 bases and 3 bases, with 13 bases remaining between them. The length of the CDR3 is 14 residues.

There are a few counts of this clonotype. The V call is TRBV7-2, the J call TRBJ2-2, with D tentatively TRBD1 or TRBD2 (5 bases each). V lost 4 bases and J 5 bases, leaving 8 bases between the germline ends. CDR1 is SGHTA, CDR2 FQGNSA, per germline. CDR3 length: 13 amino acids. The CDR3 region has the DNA TGTGCCAGCAGCTCCAGGGAGACCGGGGAGCTGTTTTTT. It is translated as CASSSRETGELFF.

The CDR3 is CASSRDRGPEGNTIYF. The CDR3 nucleotides read TGCGCCAGCTCCCGGGACAGGGGGCCGGAAGGAAACACCATATATTTT. V and J are TRBV10-1 and TRBJ1-3; 12 nucleotides match TRBD1. CDR1 WNHNN and CDR2 SYGVQD come from the germline V gene (reference sequence). The CDR3 is 16 residues long. The junction had 9 bases not matched to a gene; V was cut back by 8 bases and J by 4 bases.

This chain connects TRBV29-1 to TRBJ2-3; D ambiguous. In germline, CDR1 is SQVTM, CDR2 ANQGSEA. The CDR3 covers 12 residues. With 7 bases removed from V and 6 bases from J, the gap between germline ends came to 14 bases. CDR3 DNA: TGCAGCGCTAGGTGGGCCTACGATACGCAGTATTTT. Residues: CSARWAYDTQYF.

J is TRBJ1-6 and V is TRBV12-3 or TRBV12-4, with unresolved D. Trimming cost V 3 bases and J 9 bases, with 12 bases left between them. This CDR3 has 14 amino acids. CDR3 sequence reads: CASSFKVESSPLHF. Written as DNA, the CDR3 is TGTGCCAGCAGTTTTAAGGTCGAAAGTTCACCCCTCCACTTT.

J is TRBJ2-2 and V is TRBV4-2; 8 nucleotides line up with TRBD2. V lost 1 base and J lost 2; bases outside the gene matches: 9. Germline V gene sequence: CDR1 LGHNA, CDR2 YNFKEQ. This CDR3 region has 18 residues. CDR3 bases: TGTGCCAGCAGCCAAGTTGGTGCGGGGGGACCAAACACCGGGGAGCTGTTTTTT. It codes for CASSQVGAGGPNTGELFF.

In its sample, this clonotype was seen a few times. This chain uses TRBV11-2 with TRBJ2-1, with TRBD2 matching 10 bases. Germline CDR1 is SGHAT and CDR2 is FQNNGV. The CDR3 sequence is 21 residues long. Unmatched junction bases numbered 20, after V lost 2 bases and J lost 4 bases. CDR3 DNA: TGTGCCAGCAGCTTAATTTCTATCGGACTAGCGGAGTTAGTGAAATACAATGAGCAGTTCTTC. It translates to CASSLISIGLAELVKYNEQFF.

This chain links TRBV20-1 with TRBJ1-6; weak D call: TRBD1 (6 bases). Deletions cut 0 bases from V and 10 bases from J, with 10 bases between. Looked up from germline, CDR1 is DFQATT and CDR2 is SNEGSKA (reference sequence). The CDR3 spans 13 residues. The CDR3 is CSARETGISPLHF. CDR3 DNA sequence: TGCAGTGCTAGAGAAACAGGGATCTCACCCCTCCACTTT.

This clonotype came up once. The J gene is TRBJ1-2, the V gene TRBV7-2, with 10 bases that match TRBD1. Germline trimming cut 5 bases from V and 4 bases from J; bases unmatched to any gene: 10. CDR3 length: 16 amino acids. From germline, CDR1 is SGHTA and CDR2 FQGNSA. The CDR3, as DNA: TGTGCCAGCAGCATTAGGACAGGGGGGAGGTGCTATGGCTACACCTTC. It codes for CASSIRTGGRCYGYTF. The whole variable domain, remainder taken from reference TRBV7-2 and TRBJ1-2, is GAGVSQSPSNKVTEKGKDVELRCDPISGHTALYWYRQSLGQGLEFLIYFQGNSAPDKSGLPSDRFSAERTGGSVSTLTIQRTQQEDSAVYLCASSIRTGGRCYGYTFGSGTRLTVV.

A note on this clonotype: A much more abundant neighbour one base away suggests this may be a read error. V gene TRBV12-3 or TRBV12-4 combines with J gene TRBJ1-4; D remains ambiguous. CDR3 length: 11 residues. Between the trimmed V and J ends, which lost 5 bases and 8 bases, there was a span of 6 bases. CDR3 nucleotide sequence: TGTGCCAGCAGTGACACGGAAAAACTGTTTTTT. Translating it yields CASSDTEKLFF.

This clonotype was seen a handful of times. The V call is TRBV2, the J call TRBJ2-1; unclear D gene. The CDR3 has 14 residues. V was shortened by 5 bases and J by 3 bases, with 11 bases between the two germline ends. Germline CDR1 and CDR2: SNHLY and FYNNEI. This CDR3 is CASSPTSFYNEQFF. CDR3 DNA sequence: TGTGCCAGCAGTCCGACGTCGTTCTACAATGAGCAGTTCTTC.

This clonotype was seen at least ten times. In DNA, the CDR3 is TGTGCCATCAGTGTAATACTAGCGCACCGCTACGAGCAGTACTTC. It specifies CAISVILAHRYEQYF. V usage is TRBV10-3 and J usage is TRBJ2-7; 7 positions agree with TRBD2. The CDR3 is made up of 15 amino acids. CDR1 ENHRY and CDR2 SYGVKD come from the germline V gene. Trimming took 4 bases from V and 3 from J; bases not matched to a gene: 9.